The next 17 T cell receptor beta chains were all read from a single sample in a study of T cell changes during pregnancy in multiple sclerosis. Assay used: immunoSEQ multiplex PCR; TCRdb lists only in-frame clones, some missing. This sample has some 93,000 clones, with approximately 92% found just once. The sample was peripheral blood, taken after pregnancy. These receptors were obtained from a female donor with multiple sclerosis, enrolled in a pregnancy study.

V usage is TRBV6-1 and J usage is TRBJ2-5, with D tentatively TRBD1 (6 bases). Germline V lookup: CDR1 MNHNS, CDR2 SASEGT. The CDR3 length is 12 residues. V dropped 6 bases and J dropped 5 bases, with 10 bases sitting between them. The CDR3 sequence: CASRTGYETQYF. As DNA, the CDR3 is TGTGCCAGCAGAACAGGGTACGAGACCCAGTACTTC.

This clone rates as medium-sized. V usage is TRBV6-1 and J usage is TRBJ2-3; D is possibly TRBD2 (6 bases). Germline-derived CDR1 and CDR2 are MNHNS and SASEGT. The CDR3 has 15 residues. V dropped 2 bases and J dropped 0 bases, with 9 bases sitting between them. CDR3 sequence: CASSEMEGSTDTQYF. The CDR3 nucleotides read TGTGCCAGCAGTGAAATGGAGGGGAGCACAGATACGCAGTATTTT.

J is TRBJ1-2 and V is TRBV19, with a possible D match to TRBD1 (6 bases). Germline assignment: CDR1 LNHDA and CDR2 SQIVND (reference sequence). The CDR3 runs to 15 residues. V lost 6 bases and J lost 0, with 14 bases in between. The DNA of the CDR3 is TGTGCCAGTAGCGGACAGATTGCTACTAACTATGGCTACACCTTC. It codes for CASSGQIATNYGYTF.

The chain couples TRBV9 to TRBJ1-6; 10 bases are a match to TRBD1. The CDR3 extends over 16 amino acids. From germline, CDR1 is SGDLS and CDR2 YYNGEE. J gave up 4 bases and V 0 bases, and 1 base lay outside the gene matches. The CDR3 loop is CASSVEGQGYNSPLHF. The CDR3 DNA sequence: TGTGCCAGCAGCGTAGAGGGACAGGGGTATAATTCACCCCTCCACTTT.

This sequence joins TRBV13 and TRBJ1-2; 8 nucleotides agree with TRBD1. V was pared by 2 bases and J by 4 bases, with 6 bases of the junction left unmatched. This CDR3 is built from 15 residues. Germline V gene lookup returns CDR1 PRHDT and CDR2 FYEKMQ (reference sequence). CDR3 nucleotides: TGTGCCAGCAGCTTACGACCAGGGGGCTTCTATGGCTACACCTTC. Its translation is CASSLRPGGFYGYTF. Using reference TRBV13 and TRBJ1-2 for the parts outside the CDR3, the full variable domain is AAGVIQSPRHLIKEKRETATLKCYPIPRHDTVYWYQQGPGQDPQFLISFYEKMQSDKGSIPDRFSAQQFSDYHSELNMSSLELGDSALYFCASSLRPGGFYGYTFGSGTRLTVV.

The chain is built from TRBV30 and TRBJ2-1, with D possibly matching TRBD1 (8 bases). Germline CDR1 reads GTSNPN; CDR2 reads SVGIG (reference sequence). CDR3 length: 14 residues. V lost 7 bases and J 12 bases, leaving 25 bases between the germline ends. The CDR3 DNA sequence: TGTGCCTCCATCCGGGACAGGCTTAGGGGGGGGCAGTTCTTC. This codes for CASIRDRLRGGQFF.

The chain is built from TRBV10-2 and TRBJ1-1; possibly TRBD1 for D (6 bases). The ends were cut back, 2 bases at V and 4 bases at J, with 8 bases in the middle. The CDR3 has 13 amino acids. In germline, CDR1 is WSHSY, CDR2 SAAADI. The CDR3 sequence: CASSEGGATEAFF. In DNA form, the CDR3 reads TGCGCCAGCAGTGAGGGGGGCGCCACTGAAGCTTTCTTT.

This clone is a singleton in its sample. This chain joins TRBV5-6 and TRBJ1-1, with TRBD1 identical over 9 bases. There are 14 residues in the CDR3. V trimming: 5 bases; J trimming: 5 bases; junction bases outside the gene matches: 7. Germline V gene sequence: CDR1 SGHDT, CDR2 YYEEEE. CDR3 DNA: TGTGCCAGCAGACTAGTGGACAGGGGAACTGAAGCTTTCTTT. Its protein is CASRLVDRGTEAFF.

This rearrangement joins TRBV21-1 to TRBJ2-5; the tabulated D call, TRBD2, remains unverified against the DNA. TRBV21-1 is given as a pseudogene. This CDR3 spans 13 amino acids. Here the CDR3 reads CASSRGGVETQYF. CDR3 nucleotides: TGTGCCAGCAGCAGAGGGGGGGTAGAGACCCAGTACTTC.

The V gene is TRBV28, the J gene TRBJ1-2, with 9 positions matching TRBD1. V shed 7 bases and J 4 bases; nucleotides not matched to a gene: 10. The CDR3 length is 15 residues. The germline gives CDR1 MDHEN, CDR2 SYDVKM. CDR3 nucleotide sequence: TGTGCCAGCACTATTAGGACAGGGGAGGTCTATGGCTACACCTTC. Protein product: CASTIRTGEVYGYTF.

Here the CDR3 reads CASSPYWAHEQFF. CDR3 nucleotides: TGTGCCAGCTCACCATATTGGGCGCATGAGCAGTTCTTC. This chain joins TRBV18 and TRBJ2-1, with no clear D. Germline assignment: CDR1 KGHSH and CDR2 LQKENI. This CDR3 spans 13 amino acids. The germline V and J ends were trimmed by 2 bases and 8 bases, with 10 bases remaining between them. Combining the CDR3 with reference TRBV18 and TRBJ2-1 gives the whole variable domain NAGVMQNPRHLVRRRGQEARLRCSPMKGHSHVYWYRQLPEEGLKFMVYLQKENIIDESGMPKERFSAEFPKEGPSILRIQQVVRGDSAAYFCASSPYWAHEQFFGPGTRLTVL.

The chain employs TRBV7-6 and TRBJ2-5; 8 bases line up with TRBD1. The CDR3 is made up of 16 amino acids. The trim removed 5 bases at V and 0 bases at J, leaving 8 bases unmatched. CDR1 is SGHVS, CDR2 FNYEAQ, per germline. The CDR3 region has the DNA TGTGCCAGCAGCCCTGGACAGGGAAGGGACCAAGAGACCCAGTACTTC. Translating gives CASSPGQGRDQETQYF.

A single count supports this clone. This chain connects TRBV5-6 to TRBJ2-7, with TRBD2 matching 8 bases. The length of the CDR3 is 15 residues. Trimming removed 4 bases from V and 1 base from J; junction bases left unmatched: 7. Germline CDR1 is SGHDT and CDR2 is YYEEEE. In DNA form, the CDR3 reads TGTGCCAGCAGCAAGGGACTAGACGAATCCTACGAGCAGTACTTC. This codes for CASSKGLDESYEQYF.

CDR3 protein: CASSRSSGGYNEQFF. In nucleotides, the CDR3 is TGTGCCAGCAGCCGATCTAGCGGAGGCTACAATGAGCAGTTCTTC. The V gene is TRBV7-2, the J gene TRBJ2-1; 7 bases are shared with TRBD2. With 5 bases clipped from V and 3 bases from J, the junction kept 7 bases outside the gene matches. CDR1 and CDR2 from the germline V gene are SGHTA and FQGNSA. CDR3 size: 15 residues.

The chain links TRBV19 to TRBJ1-1; 9 bases are a match to TRBD1. The germline V gene has CDR1 LNHDA and CDR2 SQIVND (reference sequence). The trim removed 10 bases at V and 5 bases at J, leaving 8 bases unmatched. The CDR3 contains 13 residues. Written as DNA, the CDR3 is TGTGCCATAAGGGGACAGGGCAGAACTGAAGCTTTCTTT. This gives the protein CAIRGQGRTEAFF.

This chain links TRBV19 with TRBJ2-1, with D possibly TRBD2 on 5 matching bases. Trimming shortened V by 5 bases and J by 6 bases, and 20 bases separated the two germline ends. Germline loops: CDR1 LNHDA, CDR2 SQIVND (reference sequence). The CDR3 runs to 16 residues. CDR3 DNA sequence: TGTGCCAGTAGTGTGGACTTCCCCCTTATCTCCAATGAGCAGTTCTTC. Translating it yields CASSVDFPLISNEQFF.

This chain uses TRBV4-1 with TRBJ1-6; unclear D gene. The CDR3 covers 14 residues. The germline V gene encodes CDR1 MGHRA and CDR2 YSYEKL. Trimming removed 0 bases at V and 9 bases at J, with 9 bases between. The CDR3 nucleotides read TGCGCCAGCAGCCAAGAATCGGCAGGTTCACCCCTCCACTTT. Translating gives CASSQESAGSPLHF.